Listed here are 18 T cell receptor beta chains from one sample, sequenced in a study of OX40 agonist ivuxolimab in advanced cancers. TCRdb's table, derived via immunoSEQ multiplex PCR, lists solely in-frame clones and lacks some. The sample shows some 19,000 clones, 75% to 85% of them seen only once. The source material was CD4+ or CD8+ T cells sorted from blood, sampled in a trial of the OX40 agonist ivuxolimab. All receptors derive from an adult with an advanced solid tumor such as melanoma, head and neck, liver or kidney cancer.

The chain is built from TRBV2 and TRBJ2-7; tentatively, D is TRBD1 or TRBD2 (5 bases each). V dropped 2 bases and J dropped 5 bases, with 13 bases sitting between them. This CDR3 comprises 14 residues. CDR1 SNHLY and CDR2 FYNNEI come from the germline V gene. CDR3 bases: TGTGCCAGCAGTGAACGGGGCAGGGTCCACGAGCAGTACTTC. It encodes CASSERGRVHEQYF.

CDR3 nucleotides: TGTGCCAGCAGCCTACAGGGAGGGAATGAGCAGTTCTTC. It translates to CASSLQGGNEQFF. The chain has TRBV5-5 and TRBJ2-1; tentative D call: TRBD2 (7 bases). V lost 4 bases and J 7 bases, leaving 12 bases between the germline ends. This CDR3 region has 13 residues. Germline CDR1 SGHKS, CDR2 YYEKEE (reference sequence). Full variable domain (remainder filled in from reference TRBV5-5 and TRBJ2-1): DAGVTQSPTHLIKTRGQQVTLRCSPISGHKSVSWYQQVLGQGPQFIFQYYEKEERGRGNFPDRFSARQFPNYSSELNVNALLLGDSALYLCASSLQGGNEQFFGPGTRLTVL.

The sample holds one count of this clone. This chain links TRBV4-2 with TRBJ2-7, with no clear D. The germline gives CDR1 LGHNA, CDR2 YNFKEQ. The CDR3 covers 15 residues. V was pared by 4 bases and J by 2 bases, with 15 bases between. The CDR3, as DNA: TGTGCCAGCAGCCCGTCCCCCGAACGGGCCTACGAGCAGTACTTC. Translated: CASSPSPERAYEQYF.

The chain has TRBV5-4 and TRBJ2-5, with TRBD2 matching over 12 bases. V lost 3 bases, J lost 4 bases, and 4 bases stayed unmatched. From germline, CDR1 is SGHNT and CDR2 YYREEE (reference sequence). This CDR3 region has 15 residues. The CDR3 is CASSSSGGAGETQYF. CDR3 nucleotide sequence: TGTGCCAGCAGCTCTAGCGGGGGGGCAGGAGAGACCCAGTACTTC.

The rearrangement joins TRBV4-1 to TRBJ1-6; TRBD1 matches 8 bases. This CDR3 contains 20 residues. Losses at the gene ends were 0 bases for V and 3 bases for J; bases not matched to a gene: 13. The V gene's germline CDR1 is MGHRA and CDR2 YSYEKL. The CDR3 sequence: CASSQEGQGAFDFYNSPLHF. CDR3 bases: TGCGCCAGCAGCCAAGAGGGGCAGGGGGCGTTTGATTTCTATAATTCACCCCTCCACTTT.

The chain is built from TRBV16 and TRBJ2-1; 7 nucleotides match TRBD2. Per germline, CDR1 KGHSY and CDR2 FQNENV. After removal of 7 bases from V and 7 bases from J, the junction contained 16 bases not matched to a gene. This CDR3 has 16 residues. The CDR3 DNA reads TGTGCCAGCATCCCGGCGGGCTTGGCGGGAGTGAATGAGCAGTTCTTC. Translation gives CASIPAGLAGVNEQFF.

V gene TRBV7-9 combines with J gene TRBJ2-5, with D perhaps TRBD1 or TRBD2 (5 bases each). V shed 1 base and J shed 5 bases, with 8 bases lying between them. The V gene's germline CDR1 is SEHNR and CDR2 FQNEAQ (reference sequence). The CDR3 has 13 amino acids. This chain's CDR3 is CASSLVEGETQYF. Written as DNA, the CDR3 is TGTGCCAGCAGCTTAGTTGAGGGGGAGACCCAGTACTTC.

The chain is built from TRBV2 and TRBJ2-5, with 7 nucleotides matching TRBD2. This CDR3 has 15 amino acids. Germline V gene lookup returns CDR1 SNHLY and CDR2 FYNNEI. The trim removed 4 bases at V and 5 bases at J, leaving 10 bases unmatched. This CDR3 is CASSVDSGYSETQYF. The CDR3 DNA follows: TGTGCCAGCAGTGTGGATAGCGGGTATTCGGAGACCCAGTACTTC.

The CDR3 sequence is CASSPTSGSGYEQFF. CDR3 bases: TGTGCCAGCAGCCCGACTAGCGGGAGTGGCTATGAGCAGTTCTTC. This rearrangement joins TRBV7-9 to TRBJ2-1; TRBD2 agrees at 12 bases. The CDR3 has 15 residues. The V segment lost 5 bases and the J segment 8 bases; nucleotides outside the gene matches: 7. Germline loops: CDR1 SEHNR, CDR2 FQNEAQ (reference sequence).

As to this clone: The germline gene is not matched at one end of the junction; a read error may be the cause. The chain recombines TRBV5-4 with TRBJ2-5, with D perhaps TRBD1 or TRBD2 (5 bases each). The DNA matches TRBJ2-7 better at its end, which makes the J call doubtful. Germline V CDR1 and CDR2: SGHNT, YYREEE (reference sequence). The CDR3 totals 14 residues. The CDR3 spells CASSQDWGTYEQYF. DNA for the CDR3: TGCGCCAGCAGCCAAGATTGGGGGACCTACGAGCAGTACTTC.

This clone was seen a few times. The chain employs TRBV19 and TRBJ1-5; D gene uncertain. The CDR3 is 12 amino acids. In germline, CDR1 is LNHDA, CDR2 SQIVND (reference sequence). Trimming removed 4 bases at V and 7 bases at J, with 8 bases between. The CDR3 sequence: CASSSGLQPQHF. The DNA for the CDR3 is TGTGCCAGTAGTAGCGGGTTGCAGCCCCAGCATTTT.

The chain combines TRBV29-1 with TRBJ2-3; TRBD2 matches at 8 bases. The CDR3 is made up of 15 amino acids. With V trimmed by 1 base and J by 0 bases, 3 bases remained unmatched. CDR1 and CDR2 from the germline V gene are SQVTM and ANQGSEA. CDR3 sequence: CSVEGSGVSTDTQYF. CDR3 bases: TGCAGCGTTGAAGGTAGCGGGGTGAGCACAGATACGCAGTATTTT.

J is TRBJ2-3 and V is TRBV13; unclear D gene. The V gene lost 0 bases and the J gene lost 3 bases, with 4 bases spanning the gap. Per germline, CDR1 PRHDT and CDR2 FYEKMQ (reference sequence). This CDR3 region has 13 residues. The CDR3 loop reads CASSLGGTDTQYF. CDR3 nucleotides: TGTGCCAGCAGCTTAGGGGGAACAGATACGCAGTATTTT.

As regards this clone: The same CDR3 can be traced to other DNA sequences in this sample. This rearrangement joins TRBV27 to TRBJ1-1; no firm D call. V lost 3 bases and J 6 bases, leaving 14 bases between the germline ends. From germline, CDR1 is MNHEY and CDR2 SMNVEV (reference sequence). This CDR3 contains 14 residues. CDR3 region: CASSFGGPRAEAFF. DNA for the CDR3: TGTGCCAGCAGTTTCGGAGGGCCAAGGGCTGAAGCTTTCTTT.

This clone was seen a handful of times. The chain links TRBV5-6 to TRBJ1-1, with D perhaps TRBD1 (6 bases). V was cut by 1 base and J by 4 bases, with 8 bases left in between. This CDR3 has 13 residues. Germline assignment: CDR1 SGHDT and CDR2 YYEEEE. This CDR3 is CASSLTGSTEAFF. The CDR3 DNA is TGTGCCAGCAGCTTGACAGGGAGCACTGAAGCTTTCTTT.

The V call is TRBV4-2, the J call TRBJ2-7, with D tentatively TRBD2 (6 bases). The CDR3 has 18 amino acids. Trimming stripped 5 bases from V and 2 bases from J, with 25 bases between. Germline-derived CDR1 and CDR2 are LGHNA and YNFKEQ. The CDR3 DNA follows: TGTGCCAGCAGCTTAAATCCCTTCGGGCTAGCGTCACCCTACGAGCAGTACTTC. Encoded protein: CASSLNPFGLASPYEQYF.

V usage is TRBV21-1 and J usage is TRBJ2-7; TRBD2 is the table's D call, not checked against the DNA. TRBV21-1 is assigned pseudogene status. This CDR3 is 15 amino acids long. In nucleotides, the CDR3 is TGTGCCAGCAGCTCCCCCGGGACTAGCCGCTACGAGCAGTACTTC. It specifies CASSSPGTSRYEQYF.

This clone was picked up one time. This sequence joins TRBV7-8 and TRBJ1-1; D gene uncertain. Germline loops: CDR1 SGHVS, CDR2 FQNEAQ. CDR3 length: 14 residues. Trimming pared 5 bases from V and 0 bases from J, leaving 10 bases between. CDR3 protein: CASSPMRLNTEAFF. CDR3 DNA: TGTGCCAGCAGCCCTATGCGACTGAACACTGAAGCTTTCTTT. The variable domain in full, with the rest retrieved from reference TRBV7-8 and TRBJ1-1, is GAGVSQSPRYKVAKRGQDVALRCDPISGHVSLFWYQQALGQGPEFLTYFQNEAQLDKSGLPSDRFFAERPEGSVSTLKIQRTQQEDSAVYLCASSPMRLNTEAFFGQGTRLTVV.